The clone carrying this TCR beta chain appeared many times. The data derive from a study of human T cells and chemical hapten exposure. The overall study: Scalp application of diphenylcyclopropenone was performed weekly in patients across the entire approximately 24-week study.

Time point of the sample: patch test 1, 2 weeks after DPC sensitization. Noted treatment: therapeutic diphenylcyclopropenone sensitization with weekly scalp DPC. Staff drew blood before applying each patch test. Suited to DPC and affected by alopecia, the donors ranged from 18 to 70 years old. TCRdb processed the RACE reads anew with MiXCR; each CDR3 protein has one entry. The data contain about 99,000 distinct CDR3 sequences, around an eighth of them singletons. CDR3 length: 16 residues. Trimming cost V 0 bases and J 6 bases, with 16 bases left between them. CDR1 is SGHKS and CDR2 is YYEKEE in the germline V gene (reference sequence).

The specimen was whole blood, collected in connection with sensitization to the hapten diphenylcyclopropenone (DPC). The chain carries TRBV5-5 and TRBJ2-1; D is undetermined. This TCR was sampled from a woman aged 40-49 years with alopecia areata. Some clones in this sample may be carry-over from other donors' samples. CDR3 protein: CASSLEVAILPNEQFF. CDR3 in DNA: TGTGCCAGCAGCTTGGAAGTTGCCATCCTTCCCAATGAGCAGTTCTTC.